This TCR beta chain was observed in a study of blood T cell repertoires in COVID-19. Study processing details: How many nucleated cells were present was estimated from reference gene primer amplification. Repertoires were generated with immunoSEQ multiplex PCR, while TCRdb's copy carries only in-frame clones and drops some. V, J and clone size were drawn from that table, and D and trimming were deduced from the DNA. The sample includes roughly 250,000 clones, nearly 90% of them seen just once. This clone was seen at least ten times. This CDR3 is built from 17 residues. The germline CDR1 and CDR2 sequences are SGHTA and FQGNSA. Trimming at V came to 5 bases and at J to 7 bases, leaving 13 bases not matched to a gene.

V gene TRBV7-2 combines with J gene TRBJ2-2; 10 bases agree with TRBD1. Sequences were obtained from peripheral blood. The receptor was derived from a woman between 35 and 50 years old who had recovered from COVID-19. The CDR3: CASSPSRQGAWNGELFF. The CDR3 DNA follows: TGTGCCAGCAGCCCCTCAAGACAGGGGGCATGGAACGGGGAGCTGTTTTTT. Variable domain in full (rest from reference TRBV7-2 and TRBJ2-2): GAGVSQSPSNKVTEKGKDVELRCDPISGHTALYWYRQSLGQGLEFLIYFQGNSAPDKSGLPSDRFSAERTGGSVSTLTIQRTQQEDSAVYLCASSPSRQGAWNGELFFGEGSRLTVL.